The next 12 T cell receptor beta chains were all read from a single sample in a study of OX40 agonist ivuxolimab in advanced cancers. Some clones are missing from TCRdb's copy, which holds only in-frame ones; the method was immunoSEQ multiplex PCR. Here the sample spans tens of thousands of clones, 81% being singletons. Sequenced material: CD4+ or CD8+ T cells sorted from blood, taken in a trial of the OX40 agonist ivuxolimab. Every receptor here comes from an adult with an advanced solid tumor such as melanoma, head and neck, liver or kidney cancer.

This chain connects TRBV10-3 to TRBJ1-5; no reliable D call. Trimming removed 2 bases from V and 5 bases from J, with 4 bases in between. The CDR3 has 12 amino acids. From germline, CDR1 is ENHRY and CDR2 SYGVKD. This CDR3 reads CAISEVDQPQHF. As DNA, the CDR3 is TGTGCCATCAGTGAGGTCGATCAGCCCCAGCATTTT.

The chain carries TRBV6-1 and TRBJ2-2; the D is unclear. Germline V CDR1 and CDR2: MNHNS, SASEGT. The CDR3 extends over 14 amino acids. V lost 4 bases and J lost 5, with 11 bases in between. The CDR3 DNA sequence: TGTGCCAGCAGTGTAGCCAGGTGGACCGGGGAGCTGTTTTTT. This translates into CASSVARWTGELFF.

The chain joins TRBV5-1 to TRBJ2-2, with no clear D. V dropped 4 bases and J dropped 3 bases, with 4 bases sitting between them. The CDR3 is 12 residues long. Germline V gives CDR1 SGHRS, CDR2 YFSETQ. The CDR3 DNA reads as TGCGCCAGCAGCAGGCACACCGGGGAGCTGTTTTTT. Its protein is CASSRHTGELFF.

The chain combines TRBV11-2 with TRBJ2-1, with 10 bases identical to TRBD1. Germline V gives CDR1 SGHAT, CDR2 FQNNGV. CDR3 size: 14 residues. V shed 4 bases, J shed 9 bases, and the junction held 6 bases outside the gene matches. The CDR3 DNA is TGTGCCAGCAGCTCGGACAGGGGGGTGAGTGAGCAGTTCTTC. This codes for CASSSDRGVSEQFF.

V usage is TRBV6-5 and J usage is TRBJ1-2; TRBD1 might be the D (6 bases). In germline, CDR1 is MNHEY, CDR2 SVGAGI. V dropped 6 bases and J dropped 4 bases, with 15 bases sitting between them. This CDR3 contains 14 residues. CDR3 bases: TGTGCCAGCAGACCGCCGGGGGGGGCCTATGGCTACACCTTC. It is translated as CASRPPGGAYGYTF.

The J gene is TRBJ2-3, the V gene TRBV11-2; perhaps TRBD2 as D (7 bases). Trimming shortened V by 5 bases and J by 8 bases, and 20 bases separated the two germline ends. The CDR3 sequence is 15 residues long. Germline CDR1 reads SGHAT; CDR2 reads FQNNGV. The CDR3 region has the DNA TGTGCCAGCAGCGGAAGCGGGGCAGGGGTGGTTACGCAGTATTTT. Its translation is CASSGSGAGVVTQYF.

The V gene is TRBV6-6, the J gene TRBJ2-7; no clear D. This CDR3 is built from 15 residues. V was shortened by 5 bases and J by 0 bases, with 14 bases between the two germline ends. Germline assignment: CDR1 MNHNY and CDR2 SVGAGI (reference sequence). Here the CDR3 reads CASSTPKPSSYEQYF. CDR3 DNA: TGTGCCAGCAGTACCCCGAAACCAAGCTCCTACGAGCAGTACTTC.

The chain is built from TRBV19 and TRBJ1-1; 7 nucleotides match TRBD1. V lost 7 bases to trimming and J lost 3 bases; unmatched junction nucleotides: 11. From germline, CDR1 is LNHDA and CDR2 SQIVND (reference sequence). This CDR3 region has 15 residues. In nucleotides, the CDR3 is TGTGCCAGTACCACCAGGGGGGGCCTCGACACTGAAGCTTTCTTT. Amino acids: CASTTRGGLDTEAFF.

This clone was seen a single time. The chain joins TRBV19 to TRBJ1-1; D is perhaps TRBD1 (6 bases). Germline V lookup: CDR1 LNHDA, CDR2 SQIVND (reference sequence). The V end was cut by 9 bases, the J end by 6 bases, with 17 bases between. The CDR3 consists of 13 residues. CDR3 sequence (DNA): TGTGCCAGACCGAGGACAGTAAAGTCTGAAGCTTTCTTT. This translates into CARPRTVKSEAFF. The whole variable domain, remainder taken from reference TRBV19 and TRBJ1-1, is DGGITQSPKYLFRKEGQNVTLSCEQNLNHDAMYWYRQDPGQGLRLIYYSQIVNDFQKGDIAEGYSVSREKKESFPLTVTSAQKNPTAFYLCARPRTVKSEAFFGQGTRLTVV.

This rearrangement joins TRBV9 to TRBJ1-2; 7 bases line up with TRBD1. Trimming removed 0 bases from V and 3 bases from J; junction bases left unmatched: 2. This CDR3 region has 14 residues. Germline V gene data show CDR1 as SGDLS and CDR2 as YYNGEE. The CDR3 here is CASSVGGQYYGYTF. In nucleotides, the CDR3 is TGTGCCAGCAGCGTAGGGGGACAGTACTATGGCTACACCTTC. The full variable domain, in which reference TRBV9 and TRBJ1-2 provide the parts outside the CDR3, is DSGVTQTPKHLITATGQRVTLRCSPRSGDLSVYWYQQSLDQGLQFLIQYYNGEERAKGNILERFSAQQFPDLHSELNLSSLELGDSALYFCASSVGGQYYGYTFGSGTRLTVV.

The sample holds a few counts of this clone. The chain uses TRBV2 and TRBJ1-1, with 7 bases identical to TRBD1. CDR3 length equals 13 residues. CDR1 and CDR2 (germline): SNHLY, FYNNEI. Trimming cost V 6 bases and J 4 bases; bases outside gene matches: 5. The CDR3 DNA follows: TGTGCCAGCAGAAGCCAGGGGGTCACTGAAGCTTTCTTT. This translates into CASRSQGVTEAFF.

The chain employs TRBV11-2 and TRBJ1-1; D is perhaps TRBD1 (5 bases). In germline, CDR1 is SGHAT, CDR2 FQNNGV. Trimming removed 2 bases at V and 1 base at J, with 8 bases between. The length of the CDR3 is 14 residues. The CDR3 loop is CASSLFQGNTEAFF. The CDR3 bases are TGTGCCAGCAGCTTATTTCAGGGGAACACTGAAGCTTTCTTT.